Each of the 19 T cell receptor beta chains below was sequenced from the same sample in a study of blood T cell repertoires in COVID-19 (dated by TCRdb to 2018 to 2021). Library preparation was by the immunoSEQ multiplex PCR assay. This is the immuneACCESS table as TCRdb keeps it, with only in-frame sequences that have V and J called. A part of the clones is gone; compared with another copy, unresolved V genes explain less than half, and the rest is unexplained. This sample is represented by approximately 210,000 clones; 70% to 90% of them were singletons. Of the sample, approximately 4.6% is held by the ten largest clones. Sequencing was carried out using PBMCs or T cells enriched from blood (not recorded which). All receptors derive from a man aged 25-45 years with acute COVID-19.

This clone was observed a few times. V usage is TRBV18 and J usage is TRBJ1-1, with D uncertain. Trimming cost V 3 bases and J 4 bases, with 18 bases left between them. Germline CDR1 KGHSH, CDR2 LQKENI. The CDR3 covers 16 residues. The CDR3, as DNA: TGTGCCAGCTCACCTCTAGGCACGGGGAGAGGCACTGAAGCTTTCTTT. Its translation: CASSPLGTGRGTEAFF.

This clone has just a few counts. The chain employs TRBV6-5 and TRBJ1-1; D is uncertain. CDR1 and CDR2 (germline): MNHEY, SVGAGI. The CDR3 has 12 residues. The V gene lost 2 bases and the J gene lost 6 bases, with 7 bases spanning the gap. CDR3 coding DNA: TGTGCCAGCAGTTACGGTGGAGCTGAAGCTTTCTTT. It encodes CASSYGGAEAFF.

There are a few counts of this clone. This chain connects TRBV6-1 to TRBJ2-7, with TRBD1 as a possible D gene (5 bases). Trimming took off 5 bases at V and 4 bases at J, with 15 bases between the two ends. Looked up from germline, CDR1 is MNHNS and CDR2 is SASEGT. This CDR3 is 14 amino acids long. The CDR3 coding sequence is TGTGCCAGCAGTCAGACAGCTACCGGGTACGAGCAGTACTTC. It yields the protein CASSQTATGYEQYF.

In its sample, this clone was seen a few times. The rearrangement uses TRBV27 and TRBJ1-6; D remains unclear. CDR3 length equals 14 residues. Trimming took off 4 bases at V and 6 bases at J, with 10 bases between the two ends. Germline CDR1 reads MNHEY; CDR2 reads SMNVEV (reference sequence). CDR3 nucleotide sequence: TGTGCCAGCAGTTGGGAGGAGAGTAATTCACCCCTCCACTTT. Translating it yields CASSWEESNSPLHF.

This chain connects TRBV20-1 to TRBJ1-2; 9 bases are a match to TRBD1. CDR3 size: 13 residues. The ends lost 3 bases at V and 8 bases at J; junction bases unmatched: 7. Germline lookup yields CDR1 DFQATT and CDR2 SNEGSKA (reference sequence). CDR3 protein: CSASTGTGIGYTF. CDR3 bases: TGCAGTGCTAGTACCGGGACAGGGATCGGCTACACCTTC.

The rearrangement uses TRBV7-9 and TRBJ1-1; a weak D match, TRBD1 (5 bases). CDR1 and CDR2 (germline): SEHNR, FQNEAQ (reference sequence). V dropped 3 bases and J dropped 1 base, with 9 bases sitting between them. The CDR3 sequence is 14 residues long. The CDR3 coding sequence is TGTGCCAGCAGCTTCGGGGGGGAGAACACTGAAGCTTTCTTT. Translating it yields CASSFGGENTEAFF.

This clone was seen more than once but under ten times. V and J are TRBV3-1 (or the pseudogene TRBV3-2) and TRBJ1-1, with 7 bases matching TRBD1. Germline-derived CDR1 and CDR2 are LGHDT and YNNKEL (reference sequence). This CDR3 has 12 amino acids. The V segment lost 6 bases and the J segment 11 bases; nucleotides outside the gene matches: 9. Here the CDR3 DNA reads TGTGCCAGCAGTTCCGACAGGGAGGTCGCTTTCTTT. Protein product: CASSSDREVAFF.

V gene TRBV10-3 combines with J gene TRBJ1-6; TRBD1 agrees at 7 bases. Germline loops: CDR1 ENHRY, CDR2 SYGVKD. The CDR3 length is 13 residues. Trimming cost V 3 bases and J 7 bases; bases outside gene matches: 0. The CDR3 region has the DNA TGTGCCATCAGTGAACAGGGGAATTCACCCCTCCACTTT. This gives the protein CAISEQGNSPLHF.

The chain combines TRBV5-1 with TRBJ2-7; D is possibly TRBD2 (5 bases). Germline CDR1 reads SGHRS; CDR2 reads YFSETQ. The CDR3 spans 13 residues. V lost 3 bases, J lost 3 bases, and 10 bases lay in between. The CDR3 region has the DNA TGCGCCAGCAGCTGGGAGTCGGGCTACGAGCAGTACTTC. This sequence encodes CASSWESGYEQYF.

Worth noting for this clone: Other DNA variants within this sample encode the same CDR3. The CDR3 here is CASSVGSGGYEQYF. The CDR3 DNA reads as TGTGCCAGCAGCGTAGGTAGCGGGGGTTACGAGCAGTACTTC. The chain has TRBV9 and TRBJ2-7; 9 bases fit TRBD2. Germline V CDR1 and CDR2: SGDLS, YYNGEE. The CDR3 is 14 residues long. V lost 0 bases to trimming and J lost 4 bases; unmatched junction nucleotides: 2.

This clone was counted a single time. The CDR3 reads CASSLGGGQKSNSPLHF. DNA for the CDR3: TGCGCCAGCAGCTTGGGGGGCGGACAGAAATCTAATTCACCCCTCCACTTT. This chain links TRBV5-1 with TRBJ1-6; D is possibly TRBD1 (6 bases). Germline V gene lookup returns CDR1 SGHRS and CDR2 YFSETQ. The V and J ends lost 0 bases and 6 bases respectively, with 16 bases between them. The CDR3 sequence is 17 residues long.

This rearrangement joins TRBV25-1 to TRBJ2-5, with TRBD2 matching over 14 bases. This CDR3 is 18 amino acids long. Germline V CDR1 and CDR2: MGHDK, SYGVNS. The V and J ends lost 4 bases and 3 bases, in that order; junction bases with no gene match: 10. The DNA of the CDR3 is TGTGCCAGCAGTGGCTACAGGACTAGCGGGGGGATCGAAGAGACCCAGTACTTC. Translated: CASSGYRTSGGIEETQYF.

The chain carries TRBV21-1 and TRBJ1-1; the table's D gene call, TRBD1, was not cross checked with the DNA. TRBV21-1 is given as a pseudogene. The CDR3 consists of 14 residues. Written as DNA, the CDR3 is TGTGCCAGCAGCAGTGGCAGGGGTGGGACTGAAGCTTTCTTT. Amino acid sequence: CASSSGRGGTEAFF.

The chain couples TRBV13 to TRBJ1-6; 8 bases line up with TRBD1. This CDR3 contains 14 residues. The V segment lost 4 bases and the J segment 11 bases; nucleotides outside the gene matches: 7. Germline V gives CDR1 PRHDT, CDR2 FYEKMQ (reference sequence). The CDR3 nucleotides read TGTGCCAGCAGCTCCCGACAGGGGAGGCCACCCCTCCACTTT. This sequence encodes CASSSRQGRPPLHF.

V usage is TRBV7-9 and J usage is TRBJ2-3, with 12 bases that match TRBD1. Germline CDR1 SEHNR, CDR2 FQNEAQ (reference sequence). Trimming at V came to 5 bases and at J to 4 bases, leaving 7 bases not matched to a gene. This CDR3 comprises 16 residues. CDR3 sequence: CASSHWDRGRSDTQYF. CDR3 DNA sequence: TGTGCCAGCAGCCATTGGGACAGGGGGCGCTCAGATACGCAGTATTTT.

The V call is TRBV6-5, the J call TRBJ1-2; D possibly corresponds to TRBD1 (5 bases). Germline CDR1 is MNHEY and CDR2 is SVGAGI. Deletions cut 7 bases from V and 8 bases from J, with 20 bases between. The CDR3 contains 14 residues. The CDR3 loop is CASKDGAGGRGYTF. In DNA form, the CDR3 reads TGTGCCAGCAAGGACGGGGCCGGAGGGCGCGGCTACACCTTC.

The rearrangement joins TRBV5-4 to TRBJ1-1, with D unclear. Trimming stripped 4 bases from V and 1 base from J, with 8 bases between. Germline V CDR1 and CDR2: SGHNT, YYREEE (reference sequence). The CDR3 runs 13 residues. CDR3 bases: TGTGCCAGCAGCCACAAGAAGAACACTGAAGCTTTCTTT. It codes for CASSHKKNTEAFF.

CDR3 amino acids: CASSPRAGGGYEQYF. CDR3 sequence (DNA): TGCGCCAGCAGCCCCAGGGCAGGGGGTGGTTACGAGCAGTACTTC. The rearrangement joins TRBV4-1 to TRBJ2-7, with TRBD1 matching 7 bases. Germline CDR1 MGHRA, CDR2 YSYEKL. The CDR3 is 15 amino acids. J lost 4 bases, V lost 4 bases, and 10 bases had no gene match.

The V and J genes are TRBV4-1 and TRBJ2-7; possibly TRBD2 for D (6 bases). CDR1 and CDR2 (germline): MGHRA, YSYEKL. The CDR3 is made up of 15 amino acids. V was shortened by 2 bases and J by 0 bases, with 11 bases between the two germline ends. CDR3 nucleotide sequence: TGCGCCAGCAGCCAAAGCCGGGGGAGCTCCTACGAGCAGTACTTC. As protein: CASSQSRGSSYEQYF.